Detailed here is one T cell receptor (beta chain). V was pared by 2 bases and J by 5 bases, with 9 bases of the junction left unmatched. This CDR3 has 16 amino acids. The germline CDR1 and CDR2 sequences are MNHNS and SASEGT. As originally analysed: Reference gene primers were amplified, and this amplification served to estimate nucleated cell counts. This table comes from immunoSEQ multiplex PCR, and its TCRdb copy is limited to in-frame clones, with some not included. That table is the source of V, J and clone size, and D and trimming were worked out from the DNA. The sample records about 270,000 clones, 80% to 85% being singletons. This sample is part of a study of blood T cell repertoires in COVID-19. As for the study in general: Material from acute and convalescent COVID-19 was sourced from the United States, Italy and Spain. T cells, B-cell-depleted T cells, or PBMCs supplied cDNA or gDNA.

Sequences were obtained from peripheral blood. This sequence was found in a woman aged 55-69 years with active or convalescent COVID-19. This chain links TRBV6-1 with TRBJ2-5; 9 nucleotides match TRBD1. This chain's CDR3 is CASSEIWDRAGETQYF. DNA for the CDR3: TGTGCCAGCAGTGAAATTTGGGACAGGGCGGGGGAGACCCAGTACTTC.